This T cell receptor beta chain was documented in a study of lung T cells in sarcoidosis with Löfgren's syndrome. In TCRdb, the reads were re-called with MiXCR into one record per CDR3 protein. The repertoire holds some 65,000 distinct CDR3 sequences, with approximately 22% as singletons. This clonotype has at least ten counts. V was pared by 3 bases and J by 8 bases, with 6 bases between. Germline V CDR1 and CDR2: KGHSH, LQKENI. CDR3 length: 11 amino acids. The sequence derives from a human donor with sarcoidosis (Löfgren's syndrome or another form), or a control subject (not recorded which). The chain employs TRBV18 and TRBJ2-3; D unclear. What was sequenced was CD4+ T cells from PBMCs. The CDR3 DNA reads as TGTGCCAGCTCACCTGAAACTACGCAGTATTTT. Translation gives CASSPETTQYF.